This T cell receptor beta chain was sequenced in a study of PD-1 blockade in classical Hodgkin lymphoma. Using immunoSEQ multiplex PCR, the repertoire was profiled, and TCRdb retains in-frame clones only, with some absent. This table holds some 15,000 clones, around 80% found once. J lost 5 bases, V lost 3 bases, and 7 bases had no gene match. CDR1 SGDLS and CDR2 YYNGEE come from the germline V gene. This CDR3 spans 16 amino acids. Every patient was affected by relapse after autologous stem cell transplantation, while exposure to brentuximab vedotin was not uniform. V is TRBV9 and J is TRBJ2-1; 11 bases are a match to TRBD1. The sample was peripheral blood mononuclear cells (PBMCs), taken before the second cycle of nivolumab. The TCR sequence derives from a human donor with classical Hodgkin lymphoma. CDR3 DNA: TGTGCCAGCAGCGCCTACGGACAGGGGGCGAACAATGAGCAGTTCTTC. Residues: CASSAYGQGANNEQFF.